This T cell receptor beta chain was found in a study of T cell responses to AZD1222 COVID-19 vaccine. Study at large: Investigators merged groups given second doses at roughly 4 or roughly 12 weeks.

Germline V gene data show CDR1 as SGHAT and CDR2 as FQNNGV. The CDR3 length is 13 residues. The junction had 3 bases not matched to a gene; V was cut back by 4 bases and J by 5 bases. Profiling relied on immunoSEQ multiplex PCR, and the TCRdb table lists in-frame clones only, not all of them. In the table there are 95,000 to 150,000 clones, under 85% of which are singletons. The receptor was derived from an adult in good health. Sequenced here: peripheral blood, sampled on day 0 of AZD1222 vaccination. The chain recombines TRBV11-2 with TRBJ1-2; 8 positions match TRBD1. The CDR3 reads CASSSDRVYGYTF. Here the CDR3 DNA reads TGTGCCAGCAGCTCGGACAGGGTTTATGGCTACACCTTC.